The 8 T cell receptor beta chains below were found in one sample sequenced in a study of blood T cell repertoires in COVID-19. Clones were sequenced by immunoSEQ multiplex PCR, and TCRdb holds only the in-frame ones, with some missing. This sample has more than 100,000 clones, with approximately 80% found just once. The sample comprised peripheral blood. Receptor source: a woman between 65 and 79 years old with acute or convalescent COVID-19.

J is TRBJ1-1 and V is TRBV9, with D perhaps TRBD1 (6 bases). The CDR3 has 16 amino acids. Trimming cost V 1 base and J 0 bases, with 13 bases left between them. Per germline, CDR1 SGDLS and CDR2 YYNGEE. The CDR3 loop is CASSVRGGPVNTEAFF. As DNA, the CDR3 is TGTGCCAGCAGCGTACGGGGGGGCCCGGTGAACACTGAAGCTTTCTTT.

V usage is TRBV2 and J usage is TRBJ1-5; 8 nucleotides match TRBD1. The V segment lost 2 bases and the J segment 1 base; nucleotides outside the gene matches: 1. CDR3 length: 15 residues. Germline V gene lookup returns CDR1 SNHLY and CDR2 FYNNEI. CDR3 sequence: CASSEQGASNQPQHF. CDR3 DNA sequence: TGTGCCAGCAGTGAACAGGGGGCGAGCAATCAGCCCCAGCATTTT.

The rearrangement uses TRBV29-1 and TRBJ2-7, with 8 bases fitting TRBD1. Germline loops: CDR1 SQVTM, CDR2 ANQGSEA. The J segment lost 2 bases and the V segment lost 3 bases, leaving 0 bases of the junction unmatched. The length of the CDR3 is 12 residues. CDR3: CSVEDRAYEQYF. DNA for the CDR3: TGCAGCGTTGAGGACAGGGCCTACGAGCAGTACTTC.

The CDR3 coding sequence is TGTGCCAGCAGCCGACAGGGTCTTGGCTACACCTTC. As protein: CASSRQGLGYTF. The chain has TRBV25-1 and TRBJ1-2; TRBD1 agrees at 7 bases. V was pared by 6 bases and J by 7 bases, with 5 bases of the junction left unmatched. This CDR3 has 12 amino acids. Germline values: CDR1 MGHDK, CDR2 SYGVNS.

The chain joins TRBV12-5 to TRBJ2-1, with 9 bases that match TRBD1. CDR3 size: 14 residues. Unmatched junction bases numbered 8, after V lost 6 bases and J lost 8 bases. The germline CDR1 and CDR2 sequences are LGHNT and FRNRAP. CDR3 region: CASGPRDRVHEQFF. In nucleotides, the CDR3 is TGTGCTAGTGGCCCCCGGGACAGGGTGCATGAGCAGTTCTTC.

DNA for the CDR3: TGTGCCAGCAGTCACAAGGGGAATGGCTACACCTTC. Amino acid sequence: CASSHKGNGYTF. V is TRBV6-6 and J is TRBJ1-2, with D possibly TRBD1 on 5 matching bases. Trimming left V 5 bases short and J 6 bases short, with 10 bases between. This CDR3 is 12 amino acids long. Germline CDR1 reads MNHNY; CDR2 reads SVGAGI (reference sequence).

The V call is TRBV5-8, the J call TRBJ1-2, with D maybe TRBD1 (5 bases). The CDR3 contains 15 residues. V lost 4 bases, J lost 4 bases, and 17 bases lay in between. Germline V gene lookup returns CDR1 SGHTS and CDR2 YDEGEE. The DNA for the CDR3 is TGTGCCAGCAGCCACCTCGGGGGGGTTGGCTATGGCTACACCTTC. Its protein is CASSHLGGVGYGYTF.

V gene TRBV19 combines with J gene TRBJ2-5; no reliable D call. Looked up from germline, CDR1 is LNHDA and CDR2 is SQIVND (reference sequence). The CDR3 runs to 11 residues. Trimming left V 3 bases short and J 5 bases short, with 4 bases between. The CDR3 reads CASSIRETQYF. CDR3 DNA: TGTGCCAGTAGTATCCGGGAGACCCAGTACTTC.